The 5 T cell receptor beta chains below were found in one sample sequenced in a study of T-cell memory formation after mild COVID-19. Via MiXCR, TCRdb re-called the 5' RACE reads, giving one row per CDR3 protein. The sample includes 250,000 to 300,000 distinct CDR3 sequences, approximately 18% seen only once; the top ten take roughly 23%. The sample comprised PBMCs or a T cell subset sorted from them (not recorded which). These TCRs come from a man aged 18 to 29 who had mild COVID-19 (a few samples of this study predate the infection). Cell type and time point are not known.

This clonotype came up a few times. The rearrangement uses TRBV30 and TRBJ2-7; 9 bases fit TRBD1. The CDR3 sequence is 12 residues long. Germline trimming cut 8 bases from V and 6 bases from J; bases unmatched to any gene: 8. Looked up from germline, CDR1 is GTSNPN and CDR2 is SVGIG (reference sequence). DNA for the CDR3: TGTGCCGGGACCGGGACAGGGCTCGAGCAGTACTTC. Translated: CAGTGTGLEQYF.

The gene calls are TRBV20-1 and TRBJ2-7, with D maybe TRBD2 (7 bases). Germline V CDR1 and CDR2: DFQATT, SNEGSKA (reference sequence). V was pared by 1 base and J by 7 bases, with 23 bases between. The CDR3 totals 16 residues. CDR3 in amino acids: CSARGDRGAPLGEQYV. As DNA, the CDR3 is TGCAGTGCTAGAGGGGATCGGGGGGCCCCCTTGGGAGAGCAGTACGTC.

This chain joins TRBV4-2 and TRBJ1-6, with a weak D call TRBD1 (5 bases). Germline assignment: CDR1 LGHNA and CDR2 YNFKEQ. Trimming cost V 5 bases and J 5 bases, with 13 bases left between them. The CDR3 sequence is 15 residues long. This CDR3 is CASSARDLDNSPLHF. The CDR3 region has the DNA TGTGCCAGCAGCGCGCGGGACTTGGATAATTCACCCCTCCACTTT.

V usage is TRBV30 and J usage is TRBJ2-1; 11 bases are a match to TRBD2. From germline, CDR1 is GTSNPN and CDR2 SVGIG (reference sequence). This CDR3 is 14 amino acids long. V lost 4 bases and J lost 4; bases outside the gene matches: 3. This CDR3 is CAWTTSGGYNEQFF. CDR3 DNA: TGTGCCTGGACCACTAGCGGGGGTTACAATGAGCAGTTCTTC.

J is TRBJ1-1 and V is TRBV7-9, with 9 bases fitting TRBD1. Trimming at V came to 5 bases and at J to 5 bases, leaving 6 bases not matched to a gene. The germline CDR1 and CDR2 sequences are SEHNR and FQNEAQ (reference sequence). The CDR3 spans 14 residues. CDR3 sequence reads: CASSQQGAITEAFF. The CDR3 DNA reads as TGTGCCAGCAGCCAACAGGGGGCGATAACTGAAGCTTTCTTT.